This T cell receptor (beta chain) was obtained from a study of T cells in Graves' hyperthyroidism and ophthalmopathy (dated by TCRdb to about 2019). Study-level background: Peripheral blood samples were taken at initial diagnosis, before any treatment was given. Whether ophthalmopathy could be predicted prospectively was tested in an independent validation cohort made up of some 20 hyperthyroidism patients plus 17 patients who later progressed to ophthalmopathy. The study also compared thyroid tissue and blood T-cell repertoires from several Graves' hyperthyroidism patients. TCR Vbeta CDR3 sequencing of around 130 peripheral blood samples (over 40 ophthalmopathy, 75 to 80 hyperthyroidism and approximately 17 progressor patients) is reported in the paper. Once sampling was done, hyperthyroidism patients were given methimazole at a starting dose of 30 mg daily, whereas ophthalmopathy patients were given high-dose intravenous methylprednisolone. To identify distinguishing TCR V-J signatures, a discovery cohort of some 99 patients was used, comprising 43 with Graves' ophthalmopathy and around 60 with stable Graves' hyperthyroidism. For training and testing, the 100 or so patients in the discovery cohort were randomly divided in a 7:3 ratio. Broader findings and caveats from the paper: Ophthalmopathy was separated from stable hyperthyroidism by a 13 V-J signature model, with 85% to 90% sensitivity and about 81% specificity obtained in cross-validation and 80%/75% obtained in testing. No statistical method was used to fix the sample size in advance, and group allocation was not hidden from the investigators. Blood samples also contained most of the expanded thyroid clonotypes (frequency above 0.001), which suggests that blood repertoires may reflect thyroid immune responses. During validation, the model predicted progression to ophthalmopathy a median of roughly six months ahead of onset, with around 70% sensitivity and around 72% specificity.

Stable Graves' hyperthyroidism was defined as the absence of progression to ophthalmopathy over 18 months of follow-up. Hyperthyroidism patients were newly diagnosed, had a disease duration of under 2 months, and were aged 18 to 65 years. The study excluded patients with uncontrolled infections, other autoimmune diseases, pregnancy or lactation. Diagnoses relied on clinical symptoms, serum thyroxine and TRAb, thyroid ultrasound and orbital computed tomography. PBMCs were separated from roughly 9.6 ml of fresh peripheral blood using Ficoll-Paque density gradient centrifugation. Total RNA was extracted using Trizol reagent, and RNA quality was assessed on an Agilent 2100 Bioanalyzer. This clonotype has just a few counts. This clone's antigen is unknown. The sample holds no much larger clone one base away, and base qualities are not on file. TCR beta CDR3 regions were amplified from RNA transcripts. The TCR CDR3 was subjected to a first round of RT-PCR using the HTBI primer set and the Qiagen OneStep RT-PCR kit. A second multiplex PCR round built the libraries, followed by size selection and purification. Sequencing of the libraries was done on an Illumina HiSeq2000 using paired-end 100 bp reads. Processing in the source paper ran as follows. SOAPnuke was used to process the raw data, with reads discarded if the reads contained adapters or uncalled bases, had a mean Phred below 15, or lacked an exact constant-primer or identifier match. High-quality paired reads were merged using COPE v1.2.5, and each unique nucleotide sequence was defined as a clonotype. MiTCR v1.1 was used to align the clonotypes against IMGT TRBV, TRBD and TRBJ reference segments. Analysis was restricted to V-J combinations with a frequency above 0.0001, which covered 99.2% of repertoires. A TCS score was defined as the ratio between F50 (clonal expansion) and ExV (chaos), using BLOSUM62-based TCRdist between CDR3 peptides within each V-J. Welch's t-statistics and random forest reduced roughly 500 V-J features to about 13, which were used in a naive Bayes classifier (R e1071). TCRdb reanalyzed the raw reads on its own, using fastp at Q25 for trimming and MiXCR for clone calling, and kept in-frame beta chains. Under each unique CDR3 protein, matching rows form one entry showing the most common genes and DNA. The V and J calls, along with clone size, are taken from TCRdb and not from the paper's own processing. The table for this sample lists a few hundred thousand distinct CDR3 sequences; less than 20% of them were counted only once. Around 6.6% of the sample goes to the ten largest clones.

Via the germline V gene, CDR1 is SGHRS and CDR2 YFSETQ. Inclusive of the bounding cysteine and phenylalanine, the CDR3 is 14 residues long. Only CDR3 DNA remains: 42 bases, in frame from the first base. The germline V and J ends show losses of 0 bases and 3 bases respectively, and no gene match explains 2 bases of the junction. The sequence is built from TRBV5-1 and TRBJ2-5, with 7 bases in between that match TRBD1. The sample comprised blood. The source of this sequence is a young woman with Graves' hyperthyroidism. The DNA reads as follows: TGCGCCAGCAGCTTGGGTACAGGGGAAGAGACCCAGTACTTC. This sequence encodes CASSLGTGEETQYF. The reference TRBV5-1 and TRBJ2-5 proteins fill in what lies around the CDR3, so the full variable domain reads KAGVTQTPRYLIKTRGQQVTLSCSPISGHRSVSWYQQTPGQGLQFLFEYFSETQRNKGNFPGRFSGRQFSNSRSEMNVSTLELGDSALYLCASSLGTGEETQYFGPGTRLLVL.